These 20 T cell receptor beta chains were sequenced from one sample in a study of monozygotic twins with inflammatory bowel disease. Each CDR3 protein gets one entry in TCRdb, which reprocessed the 5' RACE reads and gives no DNA. This sample's table has 110,000 to 150,000 distinct CDR3 sequences. The sequenced sample was blood. Receptors originate from a human donor with ulcerative colitis or Crohn's disease, or a healthy co-twin of an affected twin (not recorded which).

The J gene is TRBJ2-7, the V gene TRBV28; TCRdb's D gene call, TRBD2, goes unchecked for lack of DNA. Germline CDR1 and CDR2: MDHEN and SYDVKM. CDR3 length: 16 residues. CDR3 in amino acids: CASSLGLAELTYEQYF.

CDR3 region: CASTRRTSGSSYNEQFF. This chain connects TRBV5-1 to TRBJ2-1; TCRdb selects TRBD2, and the lack of DNA leaves this call unchecked. The CDR3 has 17 amino acids. Germline CDR1 is SGHRS and CDR2 is YFSETQ.

V is TRBV27 and J is TRBJ1-4; TCRdb's D gene call, TRBD1, goes unchecked for lack of DNA. The CDR3 spans 16 residues. Looked up from germline, CDR1 is MNHEY and CDR2 is SMNVEV (reference sequence). CDR3 in amino acids: CASSLGQGATNEKLFF.

The chain recombines TRBV18 with TRBJ2-2; TCRdb returns TRBD1, unconfirmable since there is no DNA. This CDR3 has 16 amino acids. CDR1 KGHSH and CDR2 LQKENI come from the germline V gene. The CDR3 is CASSPIQGTAPGELFF.

The V and J genes are TRBV4-1 and TRBJ2-2; without DNA, the TCRdb call of TRBD2 cannot be checked. The CDR3 has 17 residues. In germline, CDR1 is MGHRA, CDR2 YSYEKL. The chain's CDR3 is CASSPRTSAPNTGELFF.

The V gene is TRBV5-1, the J gene TRBJ2-2; TCRdb picks TRBD1, but there is no DNA to check that call. CDR3 length: 15 residues. Germline loops: CDR1 SGHRS, CDR2 YFSETQ. CDR3 protein: CASSLDPGYTGELFF.

J is TRBJ2-6 and V is TRBV28; there is no DNA to check the TCRdb D call of TRBD2. The CDR3 runs 18 residues. Germline V gene data show CDR1 as MDHEN and CDR2 as SYDVKM. The CDR3 protein is CASSFGGLVRAGANVLTF. Full variable domain (rest looked up from reference TRBV28 and TRBJ2-6): DVKVTQSSRYLVKRTGEKVFLECVQDMDHENMFWYRQDPGLGLRLIYFSYDVKMKEKGDIPEGYSVSREKKERFSLILESASTNQTSMYLCASSFGGLVRAGANVLTFGAGSRLTVL.

The chain couples TRBV6-1 to TRBJ2-7; TCRdb selects TRBD2, and the lack of DNA leaves this call unchecked. The CDR3 has 14 amino acids. Germline loops: CDR1 MNHNS, CDR2 SASEGT. The CDR3 loop reads CASSLSHSGYEQYF.

The chain couples TRBV6-1 to TRBJ2-7. CDR1 MNHNS and CDR2 SASEGT come from the germline V gene. The CDR3 totals 15 residues. The CDR3 spells CASSEIPGTFYEQYF.

This chain links TRBV29-1 with TRBJ2-2; TCRdb outputs TRBD1, but without DNA this stays unchecked. The CDR3 spans 14 residues. Germline values: CDR1 SQVTM, CDR2 ANQGSEA. The CDR3 loop is CSAQHREYTGELFF.

The chain carries TRBV3-1 and TRBJ2-7; without DNA, the TCRdb call of TRBD2 cannot be checked. CDR1 and CDR2 from the germline V gene are LGHDT and YNNKEL (reference sequence). CDR3 length: 15 amino acids. The CDR3 loop reads CASSQAGGGLYEQYF.

The chain is built from TRBV29-1 and TRBJ1-2. The CDR3 sequence is 11 residues long. Germline lookup yields CDR1 SQVTM and CDR2 ANQGSEA. The CDR3 spells CSVEVITGYTF.

The chain combines TRBV27 with TRBJ1-6; without DNA, the TCRdb call of TRBD1 cannot be checked. This CDR3 region has 17 residues. Germline CDR1 and CDR2: MNHEY and SMNVEV (reference sequence). The CDR3 protein is CASSSPQEGGRGSPLHF.

J is TRBJ2-2 and V is TRBV24-1; there is no DNA to check the TCRdb D call of TRBD2. The CDR3 is made up of 17 amino acids. Germline CDR1 is KGHDR and CDR2 is SFDVKD. This chain's CDR3 is CATSDPTTSGRSGELFF.

The rearrangement joins TRBV28 to TRBJ2-1. The CDR3 is made up of 14 amino acids. CDR1 is MDHEN, CDR2 SYDVKM, per germline. CDR3 amino acids: CASSLAVGVNEQFF.

The V call is TRBV5-1, the J call TRBJ2-5; TCRdb's D call, TRBD1, is unchecked because there is no DNA. CDR1 is SGHRS and CDR2 is YFSETQ in the germline V gene. The CDR3 spans 16 residues. The chain's CDR3 is CASSLEGQGPQETQYF. The variable domain in full, with the rest retrieved from reference TRBV5-1 and TRBJ2-5, is KAGVTQTPRYLIKTRGQQVTLSCSPISGHRSVSWYQQTPGQGLQFLFEYFSETQRNKGNFPGRFSGRQFSNSRSEMNVSTLELGDSALYLCASSLEGQGPQETQYFGPGTRLLVL.

The V call is TRBV24-1, the J call TRBJ1-2. This CDR3 has 14 amino acids. In germline, CDR1 is KGHDR, CDR2 SFDVKD. CDR3 sequence reads: CATSDLLYSYGYTF.

The genes are TRBV4-3 and TRBJ1-1. This CDR3 contains 17 residues. Germline V gene lookup returns CDR1 LGHNA and CDR2 YSLEER. CDR3 protein: CASSQDGAPRPNTEAFF.

The rearrangement joins TRBV5-5 to TRBJ2-1; with no DNA, the TCRdb D assignment of TRBD2 cannot be verified. The length of the CDR3 is 17 residues. The germline V gene encodes CDR1 SGHKS and CDR2 YYEKEE (reference sequence). The CDR3 protein is CASSFSGLSSSYNEQFF.

This chain joins TRBV29-1 and TRBJ2-1. The CDR3 consists of 12 residues. Germline loops: CDR1 SQVTM, CDR2 ANQGSEA. The CDR3 sequence is CSVGESYNEQFF.